The present T cell receptor (beta chain) was sequenced within a study of T and B cells in COVID-19 patients. Multiplex PCR with BIOMED2 TRB-A/B primer pools amplified TRB rearrangements. TCRdb called the multiplex PCR reads again in MiXCR, with one record for every CDR3 protein. The profile shows over 8,000 distinct CDR3 sequences, approximately 30% of them singletons. Only a few counts were recorded for this clonotype. TRB was amplified from about 250-500 ng of blood genomic DNA. CDR1 and CDR2 (germline): DFQATT, SNEGSKA (reference sequence). Trimming stripped 0 bases from V and 7 bases from J, with 13 bases between. The CDR3 runs 14 residues.

The clonotype was recovered from a human donor who had recovered from COVID-19. Sequencing was performed on blood. The chain recombines TRBV20-1 with TRBJ2-1, with D maybe TRBD2 (6 bases). Written as DNA, the CDR3 is TGCAGTGCTAGAGATCAGGGCGGGATAAATGAGCAGTTCTTC. Residues: CSARDQGGINEQFF.